The clone carrying this TCR beta chain was seen a single time. The CDR3 is 15 residues long. The V gene lost 5 bases and the J gene lost 6 bases, with 18 bases spanning the gap. CDR1 is SGHAT, CDR2 FQNNGV, per germline. The donors (healthy individuals) were bone marrow donors. It was with 60 Vbeta and 13 Jbeta primers that the PCR ran. The method was immunoSEQ multiplex PCR; TCRdb's version includes in-frame clones alone and lacks a portion of them. This table holds about 160,000 clones, roughly 90% found once. The entry originates in a study of cytomegalovirus exposure and HLA in healthy donors. Study-wide context: Earlier, roughly 180 million T cells were analyzed, and around 100 million unique TCR beta sequences were found among them. Across some 400 genotyped donors, just over 80% landed in the Caucasian-associated ancestry cluster.

The sample consisted of PBMCs. This TCR came from a woman between 18 and 30 years old in good health and CMV-seronegative. This chain joins TRBV11-2 and TRBJ2-3; unclear D gene. In DNA, the CDR3 is TGTGCCAGCAGCCCGGCCCGGAGTGCATTGGATACGCAGTATTTT. Its translation: CASSPARSALDTQYF.